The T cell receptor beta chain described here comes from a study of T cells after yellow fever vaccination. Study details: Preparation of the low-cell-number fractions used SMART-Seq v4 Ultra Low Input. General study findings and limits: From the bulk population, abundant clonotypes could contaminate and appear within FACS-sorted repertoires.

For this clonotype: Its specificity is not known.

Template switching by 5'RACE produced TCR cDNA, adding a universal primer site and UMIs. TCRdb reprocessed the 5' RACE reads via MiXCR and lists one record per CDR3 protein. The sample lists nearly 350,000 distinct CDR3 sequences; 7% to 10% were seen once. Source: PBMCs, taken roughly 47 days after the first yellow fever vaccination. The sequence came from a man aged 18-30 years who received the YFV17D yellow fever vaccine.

CDR3: CASSQDGPRQPQHF. The DNA of the CDR3 is TGTGCCAGCAGCCAAGACGGGCCGCGTCAGCCCCAGCATTTT. The chain couples TRBV4-2 to TRBJ1-5; D unclear. Germline CDR1 and CDR2: LGHNA and YNFKEQ. This CDR3 has 14 residues. The V and J ends lost 0 bases and 6 bases respectively, with 9 bases between them.